This entry features one TCR beta chain sequence. Its cognate antigen is unknown. TCRdb analysed the 5' RACE reads with MiXCR anew, one entry per CDR3 protein. The data show under 250,000 distinct CDR3 sequences, more than 9% seen once. This entry belongs to a study of CD8 T cells in ankylosing spondylitis. Whole-study findings and limits: Significantly higher representation of disease-linked clones was reported for matched ankylosing spondylitis synovial fluid. A motif of 7 or 8 highly homologous TCR beta variants was seen as apparently characteristic of ankylosing spondylitis blood. There were earlier reports of some motif variants in reactive arthritis synovial fluid and blood.

The V end was cut by 3 bases, the J end by 10 bases, with 13 bases between. The CDR3 loop spans 13 amino acids. CDR1 and CDR2 (germline): GTSNPN, SVGIG (reference sequence). J is TRBJ1-6 and V is TRBV30; D might be TRBD1 (5 bases). The receptor's source is a male donor with ankylosing spondylitis or in good health (not recorded which). The material sequenced was blood, either unsorted or a sorted T cell fraction (not recorded which). The CDR3 nucleotides read TGTGCCTGGAGGGCAGGGAATGGGTCACCCCTCCACTTT. Translated, it gives CAWRAGNGSPLHF.